This passage covers 14 T cell receptor beta chains from one sample sequenced in a study of T cell changes during pregnancy in multiple sclerosis. Sequencing was performed with immunoSEQ multiplex PCR; in TCRdb, only in-frame clones are kept and a portion is missing. The sample has 70,000 to 80,000 clones; approximately 94% are singletons. The sequences come from peripheral blood, collected in the third trimester of pregnancy. These receptor sequences come from a female donor with multiple sclerosis, enrolled in a pregnancy study.

This clone showed up just once. J is TRBJ1-2 and V is TRBV21-1. TRBV21-1 is given as a pseudogene. The CDR3 runs to 15 residues. The CDR3 region has the DNA TGTGCCAGCAGCAAAGTGACTCCTAAAACTATGGCTAGGACCTTC. Translation: CASSKVTPKTMARTF.

This clone has only a few counts. The gene calls are TRBV5-4 and TRBJ2-2; perhaps TRBD2 as D (6 bases). V was shortened by 1 base and J by 4 bases, with 8 bases between the two germline ends. Looked up from germline, CDR1 is SGHNT and CDR2 is YYREEE (reference sequence). CDR3 size: 14 residues. The CDR3 loop is CASSLPGLTGELFF. The CDR3 coding sequence is TGTGCCAGCAGCTTGCCGGGACTCACCGGGGAGCTGTTTTTT.

V is TRBV6-5 and J is TRBJ1-2; D not resolved. V lost 2 bases, J lost 7 bases, and 5 bases lay in between. CDR3 size: 11 residues. Per the germline V gene, CDR1 is MNHEY and CDR2 is SVGAGI. The CDR3 loop reads CASSYAGGYTF. The CDR3 coding sequence is TGTGCCAGCAGTTACGCAGGTGGCTACACCTTC.

The chain joins TRBV29-1 to TRBJ2-2, with 15 bases lining up with TRBD2. CDR1 and CDR2 from the germline V gene are SQVTM and ANQGSEA. Trimming took 7 bases from V and 0 from J; bases not matched to a gene: 3. The CDR3 sequence is 16 residues long. CDR3 loop: CSARTSGGANTGELFF. The CDR3 DNA reads as TGCAGCGCCCGGACTAGCGGGGGGGCGAACACCGGGGAGCTGTTTTTT.

This chain joins TRBV6-5 and TRBJ1-2, with unresolved D. The CDR3 contains 15 residues. Germline CDR1 and CDR2: MNHEY and SVGAGI. Trimming removed 6 bases at V and 0 bases at J, with 14 bases between. The CDR3 sequence: CASRPPAGTNYGYTF. The CDR3, as DNA: TGTGCCAGCAGACCCCCGGCCGGGACTAACTATGGCTACACCTTC.

The chain carries TRBV29-1 and TRBJ1-5; 7 bases are shared with TRBD1. With V trimmed by 6 bases and J by 6 bases, 8 bases remained unmatched. The CDR3 has 13 residues. From germline, CDR1 is SQVTM and CDR2 ANQGSEA. Here the CDR3 reads CSVDTGVGQPQHF. CDR3 nucleotide sequence: TGCAGCGTCGACACAGGGGTTGGTCAGCCCCAGCATTTT.

The chain recombines TRBV20-1 with TRBJ1-5; D is undetermined. Germline V gene data show CDR1 as DFQATT and CDR2 as SNEGSKA (reference sequence). CDR3 length equals 9 residues. The CDR3 is CSSGQPQHF. CDR3 nucleotides: TGCAGCTCAGGTCAGCCCCAGCATTTT.

The V and J genes are TRBV2 and TRBJ2-2; D remains ambiguous. V was cut by 3 bases and J by 6 bases, with 8 bases left in between. The V gene's germline CDR1 is SNHLY and CDR2 FYNNEI. The CDR3 runs to 13 residues. The CDR3 is CASSDSSAGELFF. The CDR3 region has the DNA TGTGCCAGCAGTGACAGTTCCGCCGGGGAGCTGTTTTTT.

The chain uses TRBV11-2 and TRBJ1-6; D is possibly TRBD1 (6 bases). This CDR3 contains 15 residues. V was shortened by 0 bases and J by 14 bases, with 17 bases between the two germline ends. Germline CDR1 and CDR2: SGHAT and FQNNGV. The CDR3 coding sequence is TGTGCCAGCAGCTTAGATCTAAACAGGGTTATAACCCTCCACTTT. Translating gives CASSLDLNRVITLHF.

The chain recombines TRBV27 with TRBJ1-1, with 8 bases lining up with TRBD1. The germline V gene has CDR1 MNHEY and CDR2 SMNVEV (reference sequence). The V segment lost 3 bases and the J segment 5 bases; nucleotides outside the gene matches: 14. This CDR3 has 17 amino acids. The CDR3 DNA reads TGTGCCAGCAGTTTGGGGCAGGGGGCCGTATCGGGGACTGAAGCTTTCTTT. Its protein product is CASSLGQGAVSGTEAFF.

This clone was found once. The chain uses TRBV6-5 and TRBJ2-7; D might be TRBD2 (6 bases). V dropped 6 bases and J dropped 3 bases, with 12 bases sitting between them. The CDR3 sequence is 13 residues long. Germline values: CDR1 MNHEY, CDR2 SVGAGI. The DNA of the CDR3 is TGTGCCAGCAGCCCATGGGGGGACTACGAGCAGTACTTC. Its protein is CASSPWGDYEQYF.

The V and J genes are TRBV7-8 and TRBJ2-1; D is possibly TRBD1 (5 bases). The CDR3 runs 14 residues. V was pared by 2 bases and J by 6 bases, with 11 bases between. The V gene's germline CDR1 is SGHVS and CDR2 FQNEAQ. CDR3 sequence: CASSLPMGPNEQFF. CDR3 DNA sequence: TGTGCCAGCAGCTTACCAATGGGGCCCAATGAGCAGTTCTTC.

In this sample, this clone turned up a few times. This sequence joins TRBV6-6 and TRBJ1-6; D is possibly TRBD1 (5 bases). The CDR3 spans 14 residues. Looked up from germline, CDR1 is MNHNY and CDR2 is SVGAGI (reference sequence). V lost 8 bases, J lost 7 bases, and 15 bases lay in between. The CDR3: CASVDDSKNSPLHF. The CDR3 DNA sequence: TGTGCCAGCGTTGACGACAGCAAGAATTCACCCCTCCACTTT.

The V and J genes are TRBV13 and TRBJ1-2, with 9 bases identical to TRBD1. J gave up 7 bases and V 0 bases, and 3 bases lay outside the gene matches. CDR1 and CDR2 (germline): PRHDT, FYEKMQ (reference sequence). The CDR3 spans 14 residues. For the CDR3, the DNA is TGTGCCAGCAGCTTAGGGACAGGGGGACCTGGCTACACCTTC. Translated: CASSLGTGGPGYTF. Complete variable domain (other parts from reference TRBV13 and TRBJ1-2): AAGVIQSPRHLIKEKRETATLKCYPIPRHDTVYWYQQGPGQDPQFLISFYEKMQSDKGSIPDRFSAQQFSDYHSELNMSSLELGDSALYFCASSLGTGGPGYTFGSGTRLTVV.